This T cell receptor (beta chain) was documented in a study of cytomegalovirus exposure and HLA in healthy donors. PCR primers comprised 60 Vbeta and 13 Jbeta primers. In the source study's methods: A later analysis counted 65 million to 80 million unique TCR beta chains, about 11 million shared. This table comes from immunoSEQ multiplex PCR, and its TCRdb copy is limited to in-frame clones, with some not included. The DNA gave D and trimming, while V, J and clone size come from that table. The data hold 150,000 or so clones, with approximately 80% observed a single time. The material sequenced was PBMCs. The receptor's source is a woman aged 25 to 39 in good health and CMV-seronegative.

The CDR3 DNA is TGCGCCACCACCCAATTCCGGGAGGGGGATTCACCCCTCCACTTT. Translation: CATTQFREGDSPLHF. The chain is built from TRBV10-2 and TRBJ1-6; perhaps TRBD1 as D (6 bases). Trimming cost V 10 bases and J 8 bases, with 21 bases left between them. Germline loops: CDR1 WSHSY, CDR2 SAAADI. The CDR3 covers 15 residues.